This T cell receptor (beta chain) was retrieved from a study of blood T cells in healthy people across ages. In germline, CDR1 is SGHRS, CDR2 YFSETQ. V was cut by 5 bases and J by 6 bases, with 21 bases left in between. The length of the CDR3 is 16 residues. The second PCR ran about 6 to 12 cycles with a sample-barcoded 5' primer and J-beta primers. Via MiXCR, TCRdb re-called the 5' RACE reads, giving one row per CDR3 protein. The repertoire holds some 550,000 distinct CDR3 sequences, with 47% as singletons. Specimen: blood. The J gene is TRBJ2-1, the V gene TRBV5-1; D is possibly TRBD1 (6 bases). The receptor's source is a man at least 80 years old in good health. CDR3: CASRNGPGQFSNEQFF. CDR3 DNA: TGCGCCAGCAGAAATGGCCCCGGACAGTTCTCCAATGAGCAGTTCTTC.